The rows below give T cell receptor beta chains drawn from one sample of a study of T-cell memory formation after mild COVID-19. TCRdb re-analysed the 5' RACE reads in MiXCR, keeping a single row per CDR3 protein. Of over 300,000 distinct CDR3 sequences listed, around a fifth are singletons. The sequenced sample was PBMCs or a T cell subset sorted from them (not recorded which). The receptors shown here come from a man aged 18 to 35 who had mild COVID-19 (a few samples of this study predate the infection). Cell type and time point are not known. The CDR3 runs from the conserved cysteine through the conserved F or W. Each record gives: J gene, D gene, V gene, clone size, CDR3 DNA, CDR3 protein. D genes are given only for firm matches. Where a row states a size, it is once, few, many or the class of an expanded clone; other rows omit it.

>TRBJ2-7|TRBD1|TRBV3-1|-
TGTGCCAGCAGCCCCGGGACAGGGGGCGGATACGAGCAGTACTTC
CASSPGTGGGYEQYF
>TRBJ2-3|-|TRBV7-9|-
TGTGCCAGCAGGGGGGGCACAGATACGCAGTATTTT
CASRGGTDTQYF
>TRBJ2-5|-|TRBV5-1|-
TGCGCCAGCAGCTTGGCCGACAGTCAAGAGACCCAGTACTTC
CASSLADSQETQYF
>TRBJ2-3|TRBD1|TRBV28|-
TGTGCCAGCAGTCCGACAGGGGTCCTAGATACGCAGTATTTT
CASSPTGVLDTQYF
>TRBJ2-4|TRBD1|TRBV3-1|few
TGTGCCAGCACCGCAGGGGGTCGGGGCAACATTCAGTACTTC
CASTAGGRGNIQYF
>TRBJ1-2|-|TRBV15|few
TGTGCCACCAGCAGAGATCGGGTGAACTATGGCTACACCTTC
CATSRDRVNYGYTF
>TRBJ2-2|-|TRBV6-2/TRBV6-3|-
TGTGCCAGCAGTTACCCCCGCGAAGGCCGCACCGGGGAGCTGTTTTTT
CASSYPREGRTGELFF
>TRBJ2-1|-|TRBV21-1|few
TGTGCCAGCAGCGCCCTCGGGGCAAATGAGCAGTTCTTC
CASSALGANEQFF
>TRBJ2-3|TRBD2|TRBV20-1|few
TGCAGTGGTGGGCGGAGCGGGGGGGCAGGAGATACGCAGTATTTT
CSGGRSGGAGDTQYF
>TRBJ2-5|TRBD1|TRBV7-2|-
TGTGCCAGCAGCCGGATAGGGCTGGGCCCGCAGGGGGACCAGTACTTC
CASSRIGLGPQGDQYF
>TRBJ2-1|-|TRBV4-2|many
TGTGCCAGCAGCCAAGATGGGGAGACGGGGTACAATGAGCAGTTCTTC
CASSQDGETGYNEQFF
>TRBJ2-1|TRBD1|TRBV11-3|few
TGTGCCAGCAGCGGACAGGGGCGACGGGGTGAGCAGTTCTTC
CASSGQGRRGEQFF
>TRBJ2-1|-|TRBV18|-
TGTGCCAGCTCACCACGCATCTCAGGGTTCTTTGGTGAGCAGTTCTTC
CASSPRISGFFGEQFF
>TRBJ1-6|-|TRBV7-2|few
TGTGCCAGCAGCTTAGTTACGGGAGTGGACAATAATTCACCCCTCCACTTT
CASSLVTGVDNNSPLHF
>TRBJ2-4|-|TRBV7-2|-
TGTGCCAGCAGCGGGGCGGTTTGGGGTTCCAAAAACATTCAGTACTTC
CASSGAVWGSKNIQYF
>TRBJ2-1|TRBD2|TRBV15|many
TGTGCCACCAGCAGAGATGCGTCGGGGGGGCCGCAGTTCTTC
CATSRDASGGPQFF
>TRBJ2-5|-|TRBV23-1|-
TGCGCCTCCGCCGGGGAGACCCAGTACTTC
CASAGETQYF
>TRBJ1-1|-|TRBV5-1|many
TGCGCCAGCAATTTCAGGCAGATGAACACTGAAGCTTTCTTT
CASNFRQMNTEAFF